This T cell receptor beta chain is from a study of blood T cell repertoires in COVID-19. Study summary: The study drew acute and convalescent COVID-19 samples from the United States, Italy and Spain. Nucleic acid was either cDNA or gDNA, and it came from T cells, B-cell-depleted T cells, or PBMCs.

This CDR3 comprises 16 residues. Germline V gene lookup returns CDR1 SGHRS and CDR2 YFSETQ. V lost 4 bases and J lost 5; bases outside the gene matches: 9. Original processing methods: Amplification from reference gene primers served as the basis for estimated nucleated cell counts. Sequencing used immunoSEQ multiplex PCR; TCRdb keeps in-frame clones, though not all of them. The V and J calls and clone size were taken over from that table, and D and trimming were inferred from the DNA. The table lists under 150,000 clones, roughly 80% of them singletons, with 38% in the top ten. The genes are TRBV5-1 and TRBJ2-5; 12 bases line up with TRBD2. The origin of this receptor is a human donor in a cohort sampled during active COVID-19. Sequenced sample: peripheral blood. DNA of the CDR3: TGCGCCAGCAGCCCCCCTAGCGGGGGGGCCGGGGAGACCCAGTACTTC. It encodes CASSPPSGGAGETQYF.